This T cell receptor beta chain came from a study of T-cell reconstitution after alpha-beta-depleted transplantation in children. There are many counts of this clonotype. A library of TCRbeta sequences, prepared with unique molecular identifiers, was generated. TCRdb ran MiXCR on the PCR reads and lists one entry per CDR3 protein. Among about 610,000 distinct CDR3 sequences listed, 10% were seen once. The receptor's source is a human donor who donated a stem cell graft to a child with acute myeloid leukemia. The material was PBMCs from the stem cell graft donor, obtained from the stem cell graft.

CDR3 amino acids: CASRTGTGELFF. The CDR3, as DNA: TGTGCCAGCCGGACAGGAACCGGGGAGCTGTTTTTT. The chain combines TRBV6-2 or TRBV6-3 with TRBJ2-2; 7 bases are shared with TRBD1. The CDR3 contains 12 residues. With V trimmed by 8 bases and J by 5 bases, 2 bases remained unmatched. Germline lookup yields CDR1 MNHEY and CDR2 SVGEGT.